These 19 T cell receptor beta chains originate from one sample sequenced in a study of blood T cells in healthy people across ages (dated by TCRdb to between 2014 and 2017). Library generation was performed with 5' RACE. The sequencer listed for this sample is Illumina HiSeq 2500. A second PCR of 7 to 11 cycles was run with a J-beta primer mix and a sample-barcoded 5' primer. The public reads were reanalyzed by TCRdb: fastp trimming at Q25, MiXCR alignment, in-frame beta chains only. Duplicate CDR3 protein sequences are folded into a single record with the most common DNA and genes. This sample gives about 780,000 distinct CDR3 sequences in total; 25% to 30% of them show up just once. Of the sample, less than 3.5% is held by the ten largest clones. These data were also reused for a study on T cells of mothers and their children.

The sample consisted of blood. Receptor source: a boy under 18 in good health.

The chain has TRBV12-3 or TRBV12-4 and TRBJ2-1; no clear D. The V end was cut by 6 bases, the J end by 11 bases, with 11 bases between. The CDR3 spans 11 residues. CDR3 sequence (DNA): TGTGCCAGCAGCCTCCTCCACAAGCAGTTCTTC. Amino acids: CASSLLHKQFF.

The V and J genes are TRBV5-6 and TRBJ2-4; D gene ambiguous. This CDR3 has 15 amino acids. With 4 bases removed from V and 0 bases from J, the gap between germline ends came to 11 bases. Germline V gene lookup returns CDR1 SGHDT and CDR2 YYEEEE. This chain's CDR3 is CASSPRLTAKNIQYF. The CDR3 nucleotides read TGTGCCAGCAGCCCGAGGCTGACAGCCAAAAACATTCAGTACTTC.

This clonotype was seen a handful of times. This rearrangement joins TRBV20-1 to TRBJ2-1; D remains ambiguous. The J call could be wrong; TRBJ2-5 is a better fit for the DNA end. The CDR3 is 17 residues long. Per germline, CDR1 DFQATT and CDR2 SNEGSKA (reference sequence). CDR3 loop: CSARATPRLSGTETQYF. DNA of the CDR3: TGCAGTGCTAGAGCCACCCCTCGTCTCTCCGGTACCGAGACCCAGTACTTC.

The genes are TRBV30 and TRBJ2-5; D remains ambiguous. V dropped 0 bases and J dropped 2 bases, with 7 bases sitting between them. The CDR3 spans 13 residues. Germline loops: CDR1 GTSNPN, CDR2 SVGIG (reference sequence). The CDR3 spells CAWSVAIQETQYF. The CDR3 coding sequence is TGTGCCTGGAGTGTAGCGATTCAAGAGACCCAGTACTTC.

On this clonotype: An end of the junction does not agree with germline; a read error may underlie this. CDR3: CSAPFMGGGLF. CDR3 bases: TGCAGTGCTCCCTTCATGGGCGGGGGACTCTTC. V and J are TRBV20-1 and TRBJ2-1, with TRBD2 identical over 7 bases. This CDR3 spans 11 amino acids. The germline V gene has CDR1 DFQATT and CDR2 SNEGSKA (reference sequence).

This sequence joins TRBV9 and TRBJ2-7; TRBD1 aligns across 7 bases. The germline gives CDR1 SGDLS, CDR2 YYNGEE. Losses at the gene ends were 4 bases for V and 0 bases for J; bases not matched to a gene: 4. The CDR3 consists of 14 residues. CDR3 loop: CASSTGQDSYEQYF. The DNA for the CDR3 is TGTGCCAGCAGCACCGGACAGGACTCCTACGAGCAGTACTTC.

The V call is TRBV15, the J call TRBJ2-7; no clear D. Trimming left V 0 bases short and J 6 bases short, with 3 bases between. CDR1 and CDR2 from the germline V gene are LNHNV and YYDKDF (reference sequence). This CDR3 spans 11 amino acids. CDR3 bases: TGTGCCACCAGCAGAGATCTCGAGCAGTACTTC. It translates to CATSRDLEQYF.

This clonotype was counted only a few times. The chain couples TRBV5-1 to TRBJ1-2; 8 nucleotides align to TRBD1. The CDR3 spans 15 residues. Trimming at V came to 0 bases and at J to 8 bases, leaving 9 bases not matched to a gene. Germline CDR1 is SGHRS and CDR2 is YFSETQ. In DNA, the CDR3 is TGCGCCAGCAGCTTGGACTCCCCGGGACAGGAAGGCTACACCTTC. Translation gives CASSLDSPGQEGYTF.

This clonotype was seen a few times. J is TRBJ1-2 and V is TRBV9, with 7 bases aligning to TRBD1. CDR1 and CDR2 (germline): SGDLS, YYNGEE. With 4 bases clipped from V and 4 bases from J, the junction kept 13 bases outside the gene matches. The CDR3 has 16 amino acids. The CDR3 loop reads CASSTDRDRVSYGYTF. The CDR3, as DNA: TGTGCCAGCAGCACGGACCGCGACAGGGTCTCCTATGGCTACACCTTC.

J is TRBJ2-6 and V is TRBV20-1, with D possibly matching TRBD1 (6 bases). Germline V lookup: CDR1 DFQATT, CDR2 SNEGSKA (reference sequence). The CDR3 contains 14 residues. The V end lost 5 bases, the J end lost 1 base, and 9 bases lay between the germline ends. The CDR3 loop is CSAETGSGANVLTF. Here the CDR3 DNA reads TGCAGTGCTGAAACAGGGTCTGGGGCCAACGTCCTGACTTTC.

The table lists this clonotype with a few counts. This chain links TRBV7-8 with TRBJ2-3; 11 nucleotides match TRBD2. This CDR3 comprises 16 residues. CDR1 SGHVS and CDR2 FQNEAQ come from the germline V gene. Trimming removed 4 bases from V and 4 bases from J; junction bases left unmatched: 7. CDR3: CASSSSSGGAADTQYF. CDR3 DNA sequence: TGTGCCAGCAGCTCCAGTAGCGGGGGGGCCGCAGATACGCAGTATTTT.

The chain carries TRBV12-3 or TRBV12-4 and TRBJ1-2; no firm D call. With 1 base removed from V and 0 bases from J, the gap between germline ends came to 9 bases. The CDR3 has 15 amino acids. The CDR3 coding sequence is TGTGCCAGCAGTTTAGAGGTCGCCTCTAACTATGGCTACACCTTC. Its translation: CASSLEVASNYGYTF.

The rearrangement uses TRBV7-9 and TRBJ2-5; D is undetermined. Trimming removed 3 bases at V and 5 bases at J, with 16 bases between. CDR1 and CDR2 from the germline V gene are SEHNR and FQNEAQ (reference sequence). This CDR3 region has 15 residues. The CDR3 loop is CASSLNGLPGETQYF. In nucleotides, the CDR3 is TGTGCCAGCAGCTTGAACGGTCTCCCTGGCGAGACCCAGTACTTC.

This chain joins TRBV27 and TRBJ2-5; 8 bases are shared with TRBD1. CDR1 and CDR2 (germline): MNHEY, SMNVEV (reference sequence). CDR3 length equals 16 residues. V was pared by 5 bases and J by 5 bases, with 13 bases of the junction left unmatched. The CDR3 DNA follows: TGTGCCAGCAGTCTCCGACAGGGGCTTTGGGTGGAGACCCAGTACTTC. Protein sequence: CASSLRQGLWVETQYF.

The rearrangement uses TRBV7-2 and TRBJ2-7; D might be TRBD1 or TRBD2, each matching 5 bases. There are 14 residues in the CDR3. CDR1 is SGHTA and CDR2 is FQGNSA in the germline V gene. The V gene lost 4 bases and the J gene lost 6 bases, with 16 bases spanning the gap. CDR3 coding DNA: TGTGCCAGCAGCTATGACGGTGTGAGGGGCGAGCAGTACTTC. This translates into CASSYDGVRGEQYF.

This clonotype showed up just a few times. The chain carries TRBV2 and TRBJ2-5; TRBD1 matches at 7 bases. With the DNA end fitting TRBJ2-1 better, the J assignment may be wrong. The CDR3 covers 13 residues. CDR1 and CDR2 (germline): SNHLY, FYNNEI. The CDR3 region is CASSGQVYNEQFF. DNA of the CDR3: TGTGCCAGCAGCGGACAGGTTTACAATGAGCAGTTCTTC.

The chain links TRBV20-1 to TRBJ1-4; D is unclear. The germline CDR1 and CDR2 sequences are DFQATT and SNEGSKA (reference sequence). Trimming took 3 bases from V and 8 from J, leaving 13 bases between them. The CDR3 runs to 13 residues. The CDR3 DNA follows: TGCAGTGCTAGCGTGGGAGTAGAGGAAAAACTGTTTTTT. Translation: CSASVGVEEKLFF.

The CDR3 sequence: CASSPWTREGDTQYF. The CDR3 DNA follows: TGTGCCAGCAGTCCGTGGACTAGGGAGGGGGATACGCAGTATTTT. The J gene is TRBJ2-3, the V gene TRBV6-6, with 7 bases that match TRBD2. CDR3 length equals 15 residues. V dropped 5 bases and J dropped 6; count of bases not matched to a gene: 11. Germline CDR1 and CDR2: MNHNY and SVGAGI (reference sequence).

A word on this clonotype: A junction boundary mismatches the germline segment, possibly from a read error. This chain's CDR3 is CASRGSLSHEQYF. DNA of the CDR3: TGTGCCAGCAGAGGTAGTCTCTCCCACGAGCAGTACTTC. This chain joins TRBV13 and TRBJ2-7, with no clear D. CDR3 length: 13 amino acids. From germline, CDR1 is PRHDT and CDR2 FYEKMQ (reference sequence).